This T cell receptor (beta chain) was found in a study of blood T cell repertoires in COVID-19 (dated by TCRdb to 2019 to 2021). The study in broad terms: Samples from collaborators originated in the United States, Italy and Spain and spanned both the acute and convalescent phases of COVID-19. Nearly every sample came with metadata listing a de-identified subject ID, COVID-19 status, age in years and sex. Subjects who had been exposed to COVID-19, were actively infected with it, or had recovered from it provided the deeply sampled blood TCRbeta repertoires that made up the dataset. Samples came from the ongoing ImmuneRACE study (first 160 participants) plus 1,254 subjects from 6 global collaborators. Where available, HLA class I and class II types were obtained from metadata supplied by the sample provider rather than from assay-based typing. The material from the prospective study consisted of cDNA or gDNA derived from T cells, B-cell-depleted T cells, or PBMCs. The repertoires were released in a freely available public database intended as a resource for research on the immune response to SARS-CoV-2. What the research found in general, with its limitations: How much clinical and demographic metadata was included differed by source and by participant, and the metadata was provided uncurated.

The V end gives up 3 bases and the J end 5 bases, leaving 6 bases in the junction not matched to a gene. Sequences DFQATT (CDR1) and SNEGSKA (CDR2) are obtained from the germline V gene (reference sequence). The CDR3 numbers 14 residues from cysteine through phenylalanine. The read is trimmed to its CDR3 DNA, 42 bases read in frame from base 1. One collaborating source in Seattle enrolled patients during active infection and followed them longitudinally through the course of disease. Collaborating institutions collected whole blood in K2EDTA tubes following their own protocols. For TCRbeta analysis, collaborator samples were shipped as frozen whole blood, as isolated PBMCs, or as DNA extracted from either sample type. On this clone itself: The clone's antigen remains unknown. It has no much larger one-base neighbor in the sample; base qualities were not kept.

The immunoSEQ Assay, a bias-controlled multiplex PCR, was used to amplify TCRbeta CDR3 regions from genomic DNA. In the authors' own workflow: Within the assay, amplification of reference gene primers was used to estimate how many nucleated cells each sample contained. To quantify the absolute abundance of each unique TCRbeta CDR3 rearrangement, sequence reads were collapsed and filtered. For each sample, productive Simpson clonality was calculated by taking the square root of Simpson's diversity index across productive rearrangements. This immuneACCESS table, as held by TCRdb, lists in-frame sequences with V and J called but not all clones. Of the missing ones, under half trace to an unresolved V gene in checked studies; the others have no known cause. V and J calls and clone size are those listed in that table; D and trimming were worked out from the DNA. The sample table lists more than 60,000 clones, 80% to 90% of them with a count of one. The ten largest clonotypes hold approximately 40% of the sample.

This sequence was found in a woman in her sixties with COVID-19, enrolled during active disease. The rearrangement joined TRBV20-1 to TRBJ1-5; 8 central bases correspond to TRBD1. The sample was peripheral blood. The DNA reads TGCAGTGCTAGTCTCGGACAGGGCCATCAGCCCCAGCATTTT. It codes for CSASLGQGHQPQHF.